The next 5 T cell receptor beta chains were all read from a single sample in a study of a mutant IDH1 vaccine in newly diagnosed glioma. Method: immunoSEQ multiplex PCR; TCRdb's copy keeps in-frame clones and lacks some. The sample records around 92,000 clones, roughly 89% being singletons. Time point reported: baseline, week 1 (first vaccination visit). This sample's treatment: pre-vaccination baseline after standard-of-care therapy. The material was PBMCs, obtained from a glioma patient treated with radiotherapy, temozolomide or both. These receptors were collected from a woman aged 50 to 60 with glioma.

A remark on this clone: Compared with germline, one end of the junction differs, possibly owing to a read error. CDR3 amino acids: CASSLEFRGETQYF. CDR3 coding DNA: TGTGCTAGCAGCTTAGAGTTTAGAGGAGAGACCCAGTACTTC. The chain has TRBV7-7 and TRBJ2-5; D gene unclear. Germline CDR1 reads SSHAT; CDR2 reads FNYEAQ (reference sequence). The CDR3 sequence is 14 residues long. Looking up the rest from reference TRBV7-7 and TRBJ2-5 gives the full variable domain: GAGVSQSPRYKVTKRGQDVTLRCDPISSHATLYWYQQALGQGPEFLTYFNYEAQPDKSGLPSDRFSAERPEGSISTLTIQRTEQRDSAMYRCASSLEFRGETQYFGPGTRLLVL.

The chain is built from TRBV9 and TRBJ2-7; 7 bases are shared with TRBD2. Per germline, CDR1 SGDLS and CDR2 YYNGEE. The CDR3 has 18 amino acids. Trimming removed 4 bases from V and 2 bases from J; junction bases left unmatched: 18. The CDR3 sequence: CASSPIGLAASWPYEQYF. The CDR3 nucleotides are TGTGCCAGCAGCCCTATCGGGCTAGCGGCATCCTGGCCCTACGAGCAGTACTTC.

V usage is TRBV27 and J usage is TRBJ2-1; the D gene is possibly TRBD1 (5 bases). Trimming left V 2 bases short and J 0 bases short, with 8 bases between. The germline CDR1 and CDR2 sequences are MNHEY and SMNVEV (reference sequence). The CDR3 extends over 15 amino acids. CDR3 loop: CASSLQGTSYNEQFF. CDR3 nucleotide sequence: TGTGCCAGCAGTTTACAGGGTACCTCCTACAATGAGCAGTTCTTC.

V gene TRBV10-2 combines with J gene TRBJ2-3, with D perhaps matching TRBD2 (6 bases). The CDR3 is 15 residues long. CDR1 and CDR2 (germline): WSHSY, SAAADI. The ends were cut back, 2 bases at V and 2 bases at J, with 11 bases in the middle. CDR3 residues: CASSEPRGATDTQYF. In DNA, the CDR3 is TGCGCCAGCAGTGAGCCGCGGGGTGCCACAGATACGCAGTATTTT.

This chain connects TRBV9 to TRBJ1-2; maybe TRBD1 (6 bases). Germline CDR1 is SGDLS and CDR2 is YYNGEE. This CDR3 has 15 amino acids. Trimming pared 0 bases from V and 0 bases from J, leaving 9 bases between. The chain's CDR3 is CASSVGGHTNYGYTF. CDR3 nucleotides: TGTGCCAGCAGCGTAGGGGGGCACACTAACTATGGCTACACCTTC.